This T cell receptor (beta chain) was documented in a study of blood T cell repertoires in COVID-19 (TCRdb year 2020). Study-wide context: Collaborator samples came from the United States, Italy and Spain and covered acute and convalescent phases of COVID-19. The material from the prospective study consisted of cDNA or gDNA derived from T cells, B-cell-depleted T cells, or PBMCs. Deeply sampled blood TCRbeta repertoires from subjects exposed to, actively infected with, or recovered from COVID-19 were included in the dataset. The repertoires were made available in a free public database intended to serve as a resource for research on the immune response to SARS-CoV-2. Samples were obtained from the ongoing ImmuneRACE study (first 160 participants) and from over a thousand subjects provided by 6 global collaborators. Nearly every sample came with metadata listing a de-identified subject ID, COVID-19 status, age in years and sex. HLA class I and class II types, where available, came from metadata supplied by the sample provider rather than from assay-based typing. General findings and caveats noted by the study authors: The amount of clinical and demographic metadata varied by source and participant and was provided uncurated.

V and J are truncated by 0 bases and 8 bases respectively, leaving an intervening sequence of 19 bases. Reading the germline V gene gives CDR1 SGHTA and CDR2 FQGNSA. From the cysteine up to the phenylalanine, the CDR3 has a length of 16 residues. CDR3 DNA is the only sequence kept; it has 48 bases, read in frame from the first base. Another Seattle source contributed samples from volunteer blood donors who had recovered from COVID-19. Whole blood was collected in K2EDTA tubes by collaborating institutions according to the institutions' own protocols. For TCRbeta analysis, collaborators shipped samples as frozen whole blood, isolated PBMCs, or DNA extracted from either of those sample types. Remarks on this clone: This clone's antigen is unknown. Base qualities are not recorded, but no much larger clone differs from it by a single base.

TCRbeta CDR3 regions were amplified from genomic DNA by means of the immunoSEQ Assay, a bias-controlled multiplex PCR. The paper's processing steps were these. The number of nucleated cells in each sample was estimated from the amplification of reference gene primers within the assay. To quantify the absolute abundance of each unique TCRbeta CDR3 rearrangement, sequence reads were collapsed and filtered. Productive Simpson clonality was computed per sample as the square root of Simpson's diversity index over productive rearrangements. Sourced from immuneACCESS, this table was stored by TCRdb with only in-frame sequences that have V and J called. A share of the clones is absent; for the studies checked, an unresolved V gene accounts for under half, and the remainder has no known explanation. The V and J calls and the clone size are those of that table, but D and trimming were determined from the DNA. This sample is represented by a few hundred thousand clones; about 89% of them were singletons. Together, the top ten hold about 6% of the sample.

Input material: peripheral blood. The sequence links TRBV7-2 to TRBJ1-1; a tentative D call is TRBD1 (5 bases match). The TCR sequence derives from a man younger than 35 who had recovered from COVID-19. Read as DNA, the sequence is TGTGCCAGCAGCTTAGCGGGGTACTCACAGGTTACAGAAGCTTTCTTT. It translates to CASSLAGYSQVTEAFF.